The 15 T cell receptor beta chains given below trace back to one sample, sequenced in a study of blood T cell repertoires in COVID-19. Measured with immunoSEQ multiplex PCR; TCRdb has only the in-frame clones, and not every one. This sample yields about 250,000 clones, of which more than 70% are seen a single time; 5.5% to 6% belongs to the top ten. Sequences were obtained from peripheral blood. All receptors derive from a woman of 80 years or more with COVID-19, enrolled during active disease.

The gene calls are TRBV7-2 and TRBJ1-5; tentatively, D is TRBD1 (5 bases). CDR3 length: 14 residues. V lost 4 bases and J 7 bases, leaving 14 bases between the germline ends. Germline V gene lookup returns CDR1 SGHTA and CDR2 FQGNSA. CDR3 sequence: CASSSPGIGQPQHF. For the CDR3, the DNA is TGTGCCAGCAGCTCCCCAGGGATAGGACAGCCCCAGCATTTT.

The chain employs TRBV6-8 and TRBJ2-2; 8 bases map to TRBD1. This CDR3 region has 15 residues. J was trimmed by 6 bases and V by 2 bases; bases with no gene match: 5. CDR1 is MNHGY and CDR2 is SAAAGT in the germline V gene. The CDR3 region has the DNA TGTGCCAGCAGTTACCAACCCAGGGGGCCCGGGGAGCTGTTTTTT. Translated, it gives CASSYQPRGPGELFF.

This chain uses TRBV11-3 with TRBJ2-1; D is uncertain. Germline lookup yields CDR1 SGHNT and CDR2 YENEEA. The CDR3 has 14 residues. V shed 5 bases and J shed 6 bases, with 14 bases lying between them. As DNA, the CDR3 is TGTGCCAGCAGCCCGGGTCTAAGAGGCAATGAGCAGTTCTTC. It codes for CASSPGLRGNEQFF.

The chain employs TRBV6-5 and TRBJ1-2; perhaps TRBD1 as D (6 bases). The CDR3 extends over 14 amino acids. The V gene lost 6 bases and the J gene lost 3 bases, with 14 bases spanning the gap. The germline CDR1 and CDR2 sequences are MNHEY and SVGAGI. This chain's CDR3 is CASRVDRQYYGYTF. CDR3 nucleotides: TGTGCCAGCAGAGTCGACAGGCAATACTATGGCTACACCTTC.

The chain joins TRBV2 to TRBJ1-6, with D perhaps matching TRBD1 (6 bases). Trimming shortened V by 6 bases and J by 4 bases, and 10 bases separated the two germline ends. The CDR3 contains 14 residues. The germline CDR1 and CDR2 sequences are SNHLY and FYNNEI. CDR3 DNA sequence: TGTGCCAGCAGCTCGACAGGATATAATTCACCCCTCCACTTT. It codes for CASSSTGYNSPLHF.

This chain joins TRBV5-6 and TRBJ2-3; 10 positions match TRBD2. This CDR3 comprises 18 residues. Trimming at V came to 2 bases and at J to 0 bases, leaving 9 bases not matched to a gene. CDR1 and CDR2 from the germline V gene are SGHDT and YYEEEE. CDR3 DNA sequence: TGTGCCAGCAGCTTCTCTAGCGGGGGAGCGGGGAGCACAGATACGCAGTATTTT. Its translation: CASSFSSGGAGSTDTQYF.

V is TRBV6-5 and J is TRBJ2-1; TRBD1 matches at 11 bases. The ends lost 6 bases at V and 3 bases at J; junction bases unmatched: 1. The length of the CDR3 is 14 residues. Germline V gene sequence: CDR1 MNHEY, CDR2 SVGAGI. The DNA for the CDR3 is TGTGCCAGCAGCGGGACAGGGGGCTACAATGAGCAGTTCTTC. Residues: CASSGTGGYNEQFF.

The V and J genes are TRBV27 and TRBJ1-2; 7 bases agree with TRBD1. Germline V gene sequence: CDR1 MNHEY, CDR2 SMNVEV (reference sequence). Trimming cost V 6 bases and J 2 bases; bases outside gene matches: 9. The CDR3 totals 15 residues. The CDR3: CASRATGAGNYGYTF. CDR3 nucleotide sequence: TGTGCCAGCAGAGCCACAGGGGCAGGGAACTATGGCTACACCTTC.

The J gene is TRBJ2-7, the V gene TRBV5-4, with 7 bases fitting TRBD1. This CDR3 contains 11 residues. CDR1 is SGHNT and CDR2 is YYREEE in the germline V gene (reference sequence). J lost 2 bases, V lost 9 bases, and 2 bases had no gene match. CDR3 bases: TGTGCCATGGGGACAGCCTACGAGCAGTACGTC. Amino acids: CAMGTAYEQYV.

The genes are TRBV11-2 and TRBJ2-3, with TRBD2 identical over 8 bases. This CDR3 is built from 16 residues. Germline V gene data show CDR1 as SGHAT and CDR2 as FQNNGV. J was trimmed by 2 bases and V by 1 base; bases with no gene match: 5. CDR3 sequence: CASSLVRGGPTDTQYF. The CDR3 DNA is TGTGCCAGCAGCTTAGTTCGCGGGGGGCCCACAGATACGCAGTATTTT.

The rearrangement links TRBV27 to TRBJ1-2, with a weak D call TRBD1 (5 bases). V shed 8 bases and J shed 7 bases, with 17 bases lying between them. The CDR3 runs 13 residues. In germline, CDR1 is MNHEY, CDR2 SMNVEV (reference sequence). The CDR3, as DNA: TGTGCCAGCCGCCAGGGCCTTATGAGTGGCTACACCTTC. This encodes CASRQGLMSGYTF.

The chain combines TRBV4-3 with TRBJ1-2; unclear D gene. CDR1 and CDR2 (germline): LGHNA, YSLEER. This CDR3 spans 13 amino acids. Trimming took 0 bases from V and 6 from J, leaving 8 bases between them. DNA of the CDR3: TGCGCCAGCAGCCAAGAGGGCTGGGATGGCTACACCTTC. It translates to CASSQEGWDGYTF.

The J gene is TRBJ1-2, the V gene TRBV11-2, with TRBD1 as a possible D gene (6 bases). Germline V gene sequence: CDR1 SGHAT, CDR2 FQNNGV. V gave up 1 base and J gave up 8 bases, with 14 bases separating them. This CDR3 comprises 14 residues. The CDR3 coding sequence is TGTGCCAGCAGCTTAGCCGAAACACAGGGAGGCTACACCTTC. Translation gives CASSLAETQGGYTF.

V usage is TRBV5-1 and J usage is TRBJ2-5, with D possibly being TRBD1 (6 bases). CDR1 is SGHRS and CDR2 is YFSETQ in the germline V gene. The CDR3 contains 15 residues. Deletions cut 3 bases from V and 4 bases from J, with 16 bases between. The CDR3 is CASSSNSGVGETQYF. The DNA for the CDR3 is TGCGCCAGCAGCTCCAACTCAGGGGTCGGAGAGACCCAGTACTTC.

This clone was seen only a few times. The J gene is TRBJ2-7, the V gene TRBV19; 8 positions agree with TRBD2. The ends lost 10 bases at V and 0 bases at J; junction bases unmatched: 5. The V gene's germline CDR1 is LNHDA and CDR2 SQIVND (reference sequence). The CDR3 is 13 residues long. The CDR3 bases are TGTGCCATTCCAGCGGGAGACTCCTACGAGCAGTACTTC. It encodes CAIPAGDSYEQYF.